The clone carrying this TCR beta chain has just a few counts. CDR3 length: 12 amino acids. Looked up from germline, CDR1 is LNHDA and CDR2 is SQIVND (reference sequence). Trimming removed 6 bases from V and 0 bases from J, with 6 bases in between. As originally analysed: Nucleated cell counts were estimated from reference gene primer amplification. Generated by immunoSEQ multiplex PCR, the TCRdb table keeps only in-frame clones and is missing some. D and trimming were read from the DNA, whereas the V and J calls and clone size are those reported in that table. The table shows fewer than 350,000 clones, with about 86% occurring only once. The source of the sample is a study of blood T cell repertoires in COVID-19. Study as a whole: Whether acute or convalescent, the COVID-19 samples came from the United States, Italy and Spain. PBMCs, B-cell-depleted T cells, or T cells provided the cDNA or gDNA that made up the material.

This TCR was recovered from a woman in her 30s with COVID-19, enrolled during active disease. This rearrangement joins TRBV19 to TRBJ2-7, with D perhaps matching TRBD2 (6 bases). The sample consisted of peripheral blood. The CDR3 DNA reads TGTGCCAGTAGCGGGGGCTCCTACGAGCAGTACTTC. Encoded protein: CASSGGSYEQYF.